In this sample, the clone carrying this TCR beta chain turned up a few times. Seattle patient enrollment occurred during active infection, with longitudinal follow-up thereafter. V was clipped by 0 bases and J by 5 bases, with 13 bases between them. CDR1 and CDR2 (germline): LGHNA, YNFKEQ. CDR3 size: 15 residues. This specimen belongs to a study of blood T cell repertoires in COVID-19. Study-level background: The United States, Italy and Spain provided the acute and convalescent COVID-19 samples. T cells, B-cell-depleted T cells, or PBMCs provided the cDNA or gDNA that served as material.

Under the authors' procedure: Counts of nucleated cells, estimated from reference gene primer amplification, were obtained. Profiling relied on immunoSEQ multiplex PCR, and the TCRdb table lists in-frame clones only, not all of them. D and trimming come from the DNA, and the V and J calls and clone size come from that table. The repertoire consists of tens of thousands of clones, with 83% occurring once and the leading ten covering 10%. This receptor was taken from a man in his fifties with COVID-19, enrolled during active disease. Sequenced: peripheral blood. The rearrangement joins TRBV4-2 to TRBJ1-2; D not resolved. Here the CDR3 DNA reads TGTGCCAGCAGCCAAGAGGGAGGACGTCGGTATGGCTACACCTTC. Translating it yields CASSQEGGRRYGYTF.